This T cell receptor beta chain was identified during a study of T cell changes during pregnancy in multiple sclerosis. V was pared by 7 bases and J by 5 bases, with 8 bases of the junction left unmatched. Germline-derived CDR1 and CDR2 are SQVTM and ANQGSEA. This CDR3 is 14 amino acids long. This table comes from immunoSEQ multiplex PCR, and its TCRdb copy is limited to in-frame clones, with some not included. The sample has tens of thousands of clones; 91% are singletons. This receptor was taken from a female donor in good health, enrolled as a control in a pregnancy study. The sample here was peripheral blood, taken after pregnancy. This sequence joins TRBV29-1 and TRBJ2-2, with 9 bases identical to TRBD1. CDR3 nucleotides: TGCAGCGCACAGGGGGCGCTGGGGACCGGGGAGCTGTTTTTT. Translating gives CSAQGALGTGELFF.